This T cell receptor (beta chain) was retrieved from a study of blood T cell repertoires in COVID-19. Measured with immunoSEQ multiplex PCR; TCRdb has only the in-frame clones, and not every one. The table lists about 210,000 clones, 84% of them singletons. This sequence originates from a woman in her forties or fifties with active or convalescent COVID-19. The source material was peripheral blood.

As DNA, the CDR3 is TGCGCCAGCAGCATGACAGGGACTGGAAACACCATATATTTT. Its protein product is CASSMTGTGNTIYF. The chain carries TRBV5-1 and TRBJ1-3; 7 bases map to TRBD1. This CDR3 has 14 residues. Germline loops: CDR1 SGHRS, CDR2 YFSETQ. With V trimmed by 4 bases and J by 2 bases, 3 bases remained unmatched.